The clone carrying this T cell receptor beta chain was counted between two and nine times. J lost 4 bases, V lost 2 bases, and 10 bases had no gene match. The CDR3 totals 17 residues. Per the germline V gene, CDR1 is SGHRS and CDR2 is YFSETQ. The authors' processing: From reference gene primer amplification, estimates of nucleated cell counts were derived. Sequenced by immunoSEQ multiplex PCR; TCRdb stores in-frame clones only, minus some. V, J and clone size were drawn from that table, and D and trimming were deduced from the DNA. This table holds approximately 100,000 clones, 75% to 90% found once. The data are from a study of blood T cell repertoires in COVID-19. Looking at the study overall: Collection of acute and convalescent COVID-19 samples took place in the United States, Italy and Spain. The analysed material was cDNA or gDNA that came from T cells, B-cell-depleted T cells, or PBMCs.

Source material: peripheral blood. The receptor was isolated from an older woman with active or convalescent COVID-19. The rearrangement joins TRBV5-1 to TRBJ2-5, with 11 bases aligning to TRBD2. CDR3 sequence: CASSFQALAGGVETQYF. In nucleotides, the CDR3 is TGCGCCAGCAGCTTCCAAGCCCTAGCGGGAGGCGTAGAGACCCAGTACTTC.